This T cell receptor (beta chain) came from a study of regulatory T cells in long-lasting Graves disease. Time point defined: newly diagnosed GD, antithyroid drugs for less than 3 months. From PBMCs, RNA was extracted and then used to make the TCR library. V shed 5 bases and J 3 bases; nucleotides not matched to a gene: 9. This CDR3 region has 15 residues. Combining iRepertoire HTBI primers with Arm-PCR of CDR3 regions, the authors built TCR beta libraries. One entry per CDR3 protein, called by TCRdb with MiXCR from the multiplex PCR reads. Of 320,000 or so distinct CDR3 sequences listed, under 20% are singletons.

The sequence was collected from a female donor with Graves disease. Material: peripheral blood mononuclear cells (PBMCs), obtained at new diagnosis, from a patient treated with antithyroid drugs. The chain is built from TRBV12-3 or TRBV12-4 and TRBJ1-2; TRBD1 matches at 7 bases. The CDR3 reads CASSRTGDTHYGYTF. The CDR3 DNA is TGTGCCAGCAGTCGGACAGGCGACACGCACTATGGCTACACCTTC.